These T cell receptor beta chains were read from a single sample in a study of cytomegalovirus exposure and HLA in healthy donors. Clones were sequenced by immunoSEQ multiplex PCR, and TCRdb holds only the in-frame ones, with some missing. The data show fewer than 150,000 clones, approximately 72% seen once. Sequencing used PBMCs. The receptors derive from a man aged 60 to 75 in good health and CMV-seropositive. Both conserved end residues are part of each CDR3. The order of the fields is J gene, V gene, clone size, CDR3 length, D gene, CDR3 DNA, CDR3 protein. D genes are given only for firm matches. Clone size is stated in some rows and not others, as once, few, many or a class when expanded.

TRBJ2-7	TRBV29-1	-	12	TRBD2	TGCAGCGCCGGGGGGGGAAACTACGAGCAGTACTTC	CSAGGGNYEQYF
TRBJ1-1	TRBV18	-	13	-	TGTGCCAGCTCACCAGGGCGGAACACTGAAGCTTTCTTT	CASSPGRNTEAFF
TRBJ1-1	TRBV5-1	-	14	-	TGCGCCAGCAGCTCGGGGGGGCAGAGAGTAGAAGCTTTCTTT	CASSSGGQRVEAFF
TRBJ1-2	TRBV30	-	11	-	TGTGCCTGGAGTGTACTCATCGGCTACACCTTC	CAWSVLIGYTF
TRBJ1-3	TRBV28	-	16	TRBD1	TGTGCCAGCAGTTTTAACAACTGGGACAGAGGAAACACCATATATTTT	CASSFNNWDRGNTIYF
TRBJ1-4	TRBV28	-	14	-	TGTGCCAGCAGTTTTCCCCTAGCGGGTGAAAAACTGTTTTTT	CASSFPLAGEKLFF
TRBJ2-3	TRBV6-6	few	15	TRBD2	TGTGCCAGCAGACCACAAGCGGGGTACACAGATACGCAGTATTTT	CASRPQAGYTDTQYF
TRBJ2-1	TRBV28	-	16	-	TGTGCCAGCAGTTCCAATGTAGCAGTCAAATACAATGAGCAGTTCTTC	CASSSNVAVKYNEQFF
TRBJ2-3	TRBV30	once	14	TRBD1	TGTGCCTGTACGGGACAGTCCTTCGCAGATACGCAGTATTTT	CACTGQSFADTQYF
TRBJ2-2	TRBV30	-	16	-	TGTGCCTGGAGTGGCCCCACGGGGAGGAACACCGGGGAGCTGTTTTTT	CAWSGPTGRNTGELFF
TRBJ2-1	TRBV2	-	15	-	TGTGCCAGCAGTGGGGGTAGCGGCCAATACAATGAGCAGTTCTTC	CASSGGSGQYNEQFF
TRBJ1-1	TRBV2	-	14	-	TGTGCCAGCAGTGCGACAGGCCATGACACTGAAGCTTTCTTT	CASSATGHDTEAFF
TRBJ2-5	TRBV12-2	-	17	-	TGTGCAAGTCGCTTAGGTTTAGCGGGGAAGGACGCAGAGACCCAGTACTTC	CASRLGLAGKDAETQYF
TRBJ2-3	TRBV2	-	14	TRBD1	TGTGCCAGCAGCCGACAGGGGCGCACAGATACGCAGTATTTT	CASSRQGRTDTQYF
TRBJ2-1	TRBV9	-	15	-	TGTGCCAGCAGCGTAGTAACTAGCTCCTACAATGAGCAGTTCTTC	CASSVVTSSYNEQFF
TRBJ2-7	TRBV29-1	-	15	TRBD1	TGCAGCGTCCAGGGGGCAGGCGGATGGGTATACGAGCAGTACTTC	CSVQGAGGWVYEQYF
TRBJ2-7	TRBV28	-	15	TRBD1	TGTGCCAGCAGTTCCTACGGACAGGGTGGCTACGAGCAGTACTTC	CASSSYGQGGYEQYF
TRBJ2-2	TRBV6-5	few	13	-	TGTGCGTCAAGGCAGGGAAACACCGGGGAGCTGTTTTTT	CASRQGNTGELFF
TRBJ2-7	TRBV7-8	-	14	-	TGTGCCAGCAGCTCCGACACGGCCTCCTACGAGCAGTACTTC	CASSSDTASYEQYF
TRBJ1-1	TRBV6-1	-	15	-	TGTGCCAGCAGTGGAGCTCACGGCAGGGGCGCTGAAGCTTTCTTT	CASSGAHGRGAEAFF
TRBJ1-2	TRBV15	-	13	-	TGTGCCACCAGCAGAGATCTCAGGGGTGGCTACACCTTC	CATSRDLRGGYTF
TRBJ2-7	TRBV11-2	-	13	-	TGTGCCAGCAGCTTCGGGGAAGCTTACGAGCAGTACTTC	CASSFGEAYEQYF
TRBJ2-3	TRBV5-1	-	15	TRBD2	TGCGCCAGCAGCTTCCTAGCGGGAGGCACAGATACGCAGTATTTT	CASSFLAGGTDTQYF
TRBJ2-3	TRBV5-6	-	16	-	TGTGCCAGCAGCTTGGCTGGAGGGAGCCGCACAGATACGCAGTATTTT	CASSLAGGSRTDTQYF
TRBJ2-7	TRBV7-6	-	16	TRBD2	TGTGCCAGCAGCCCGACTAGCGTCCATCCCCCCTACGAGCAGTACTTC	CASSPTSVHPPYEQYF
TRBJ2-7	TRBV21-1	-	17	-	TGTGCCAGCAGCAAAGAGATCGGTCGAAGGGGGCCCTACGAGCAGTACTTC	CASSKEIGRRGPYEQYF
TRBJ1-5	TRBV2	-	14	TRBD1	TGTGCCAGCCGATACAGGGGTATAGGTCAGCCCCAGCATTTT	CASRYRGIGQPQHF
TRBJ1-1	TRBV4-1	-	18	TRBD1	TGCGCCAGCAGCCAAGCTCCCGGACAGGGTATATCGAACACTGAAGCTTTCTTT	CASSQAPGQGISNTEAFF
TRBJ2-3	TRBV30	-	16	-	TGTGCCTGGAGCGCCCCCAGTAAATCTAGCACAGATACGCAGTATTTT	CAWSAPSKSSTDTQYF
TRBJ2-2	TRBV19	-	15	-	TGTGCCAGTAGTCGAGTGTTCGCGAACACCGGGGAGCTGTTTTTT	CASSRVFANTGELFF
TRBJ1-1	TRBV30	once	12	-	TGTGCCTGCCCACAGGGGAACACTGAAGCTTTCTTT	CACPQGNTEAFF
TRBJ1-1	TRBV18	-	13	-	TGTGCCAGCTCACCTTCGCGGGACACTGAAGCTTTCTTT	CASSPSRDTEAFF
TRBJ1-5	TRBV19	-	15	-	TGTGCCAGTAGCCGTCCAGACATGCTCAATCAGCCCCAGCATTTT	CASSRPDMLNQPQHF